Listed below are T cell receptor beta chains from one sample, sequenced in a study of T cell changes during pregnancy in multiple sclerosis. Repertoires were generated with immunoSEQ multiplex PCR, while TCRdb's copy carries only in-frame clones and drops some. The table lists 35,000 to 45,000 clones, approximately 90% of them singletons. The specimen was CD4+ T cells from peripheral blood mononuclear cells, collected after pregnancy. All receptors derive from a female donor with multiple sclerosis, enrolled in a pregnancy study. CDR3s include the opening cysteine and the closing phenylalanine or tryptophan. A D gene is named only where the DNA matches it firmly. Clone size is stated in some rows and not others, as once, few, many or a class when expanded.

.	TRBJ2-1	TRBD2	TRBV4-3	TGCGCCAGCAGCCAGTACGGACTAGCGGGGTACAATGAGCAGTTCTTC	CASSQYGLAGYNEQFF
.	TRBJ2-1	TRBD1	TRBV9	TGTGCCAGCAGCCTCCGGGACAGGGGTCCGGGGGAGCAGTTCTTC	CASSLRDRGPGEQFF
.	TRBJ1-3	.	TRBV18	TGTGCCAGCTCACCACAGGCTAGCTCTGGAAACACCATATATTTT	CASSPQASSGNTIYF
.	TRBJ2-3	TRBD2	TRBV5-4	TGTGCCAGCAGCTCCGGCTTAGCGGGGCGCACAGATACGCAGTATTTT	CASSSGLAGRTDTQYF
.	TRBJ2-1	TRBD2	TRBV4-2	TGTGCCAGCAGCCAAGATGGCGGGGGGCTCCGCAATGAGCAGTTCTTC	CASSQDGGGLRNEQFF
.	TRBJ2-3	.	TRBV9	TGTGCCAGCAGCGTAGGGTCTGGCCGCACAGATACGCAGTATTTT	CASSVGSGRTDTQYF
.	TRBJ2-5	.	TRBV5-1	TGCGCCAGCAGCTTGGAGGAGGGGACTTACGAGACCCAGTACTTC	CASSLEEGTYETQYF
.	TRBJ2-1	.	TRBV6-1	TGTGCCAGCAATAGGGACTTAGCTCGCAATGAGCAGTTCTTC	CASNRDLARNEQFF
.	TRBJ2-7	TRBD1	TRBV5-3	TGTGCCAGAAGCTTGGAAGGGACAGGGTACGAGCAGTACTTC	CARSLEGTGYEQYF
.	TRBJ2-3	TRBD2	TRBV5-1	TGCGCCAGCGACGACCGGACTAGCGGGGGGCGCACAGATACGCAGTATTTT	CASDDRTSGGRTDTQYF
.	TRBJ1-5	.	TRBV5-1	TGCGCCAGCAGCTTGGGAGCCGGGATGAATCAGCCCCAGCATTTT	CASSLGAGMNQPQHF
.	TRBJ2-7	.	TRBV7-6	TGTGCCAGCAGCCCAACACCATCAGGGTCCCGGTACTTC	CASSPTPSGSRYF
.	TRBJ1-1	.	TRBV6-4	TGTGCCAGCCGACGCGGGGGGCGGGCTTTCTTT	CASRRGGRAFF
.	TRBJ2-3	TRBD2	TRBV7-9	TGTGCCAGCAGCTTAGTGCGGGGGGGCACAGATACGCAGTATTTT	CASSLVRGGTDTQYF
.	TRBJ1-2	.	TRBV7-2	TGTGCCAGCACCATCCTGGGGAGGCACACCTTC	CASTILGRHTF
.	TRBJ1-4	.	TRBV29-1	TGCAGCGTTGGGGGGGAGTTAGGTGAAAAACTGTTTTTT	CSVGGELGEKLFF
.	TRBJ1-4	TRBD1	TRBV7-2	TGTGCCAGCAGCCCAGGGGGGATAGTTGAAAAACTGTTTTTT	CASSPGGIVEKLFF
.	TRBJ1-4	.	TRBV14	TGTGCCAGCAGCCCCATGAGGAACAGGGAAAAACTGTTTTTT	CASSPMRNREKLFF
.	TRBJ2-3	TRBD1	TRBV10-3	TGTGCCATCAGTGGGACAGGGACGACAGATACGCAGTATTTT	CAISGTGTTDTQYF
.	TRBJ1-1	TRBD1	TRBV29-1	TGCAGCGTGCCCCGGGACAGGGTGTGGGACACTGAAGCTTTCTTT	CSVPRDRVWDTEAFF
few	TRBJ2-3	.	TRBV7-3	TGTGCCAGCAGCTTAACGAGGGGCACAGATACGCAGTATTTT	CASSLTRGTDTQYF
.	TRBJ2-2	TRBD1	TRBV9	TGTGCCAGCAGCGCCAACAGGGGGGCTTCGAACACCGGGGAGCTGTTTTTT	CASSANRGASNTGELFF
.	TRBJ1-1	.	TRBV5-1	TGCGCCAGCAGCCCGGCCGAGGGCCGCGGGGTGTCTTTCTTT	CASSPAEGRGVSFF
.	TRBJ1-4	.	TRBV2	TGTGCCAGCAGTGTGCGAGAAAAACTGTTTTTT	CASSVREKLFF
.	TRBJ2-7	.	TRBV20-1	TGCAGTGCATGGGGGCACTACGAGCAGTACTTC	CSAWGHYEQYF
.	TRBJ1-3	.	TRBV18	TGTGCCAGCTCACCCTCGGCTAGCTCTGGAAACACCATATATTTT	CASSPSASSGNTIYF
.	TRBJ2-7	TRBD1	TRBV6-6	TGTGCCAGCAGTCTTCTTTGGGGACAGGGCTTCAACGAGCAGTACTTC	CASSLLWGQGFNEQYF
.	TRBJ1-5	TRBD1	TRBV11-2	TGTGCCAGCAGCTTAGACACAGGGGATCAGCCCCAGCATTTT	CASSLDTGDQPQHF
.	TRBJ2-1	.	TRBV9	TGTGCCAGCAGCGTTACAGGGCTAGGTGAGCAGTTCTTC	CASSVTGLGEQFF
.	TRBJ1-5	.	TRBV7-2	TGTGCCAGCAGCCCACAGCAGAATCAGCCCCAGCATTTT	CASSPQQNQPQHF
.	TRBJ2-3	TRBD1	TRBV6-5	TGTGCCAGCAGTCACCGGGACAGACGAGATACGCAGTATTTT	CASSHRDRRDTQYF
.	TRBJ2-5	TRBD1	TRBV30	TGTGCCTGGAGTGAGGGACAGGGGCTGGGGGAGACCCAGTACTTC	CAWSEGQGLGETQYF
.	TRBJ1-3	TRBD1	TRBV5-3	TGTGCCAGAAGCCTCGGGACAGGATTAGGCTCTGGAAACACCATATATTTT	CARSLGTGLGSGNTIYF
.	TRBJ2-1	TRBD2	TRBV10-3	TGTGCCATCAGCTCGCGGGGGGGCGACAATGAGCAGTTCTTC	CAISSRGGDNEQFF
.	TRBJ1-2	.	TRBV2	TGTGCCAGCAGTGCGCTACAGGGTAGTCTCAGTCCTGGCTACACCTTC	CASSALQGSLSPGYTF
.	TRBJ2-1	TRBD1	TRBV7-9	TGTGCCAGCAGCTTTCTAGGGGGCGGTTACAATGAGCAGTTCTTC	CASSFLGGGYNEQFF
.	TRBJ2-3	.	TRBV2	TGTGCCAGCAGCGGGACTCGGAGCACAGATACGCAGTATTTT	CASSGTRSTDTQYF
.	TRBJ2-7	TRBD1	TRBV7-9	TGTGCCAGCAGCTTGACCCGGGACAGGGGATTCACCTACGAGCAGTACTTC	CASSLTRDRGFTYEQYF
.	TRBJ2-7	TRBD2	TRBV27	TGTGCCAGTGGGACTAGCGGGGGGGAGAGCTCCTACGAGCAGTACTTC	CASGTSGGESSYEQYF
.	TRBJ2-1	TRBD1	TRBV14	TGTGCCAGCAGCCAAAATATAGTGGACAGGAGAGGGCAGTTCTTC	CASSQNIVDRRGQFF
.	TRBJ2-7	.	TRBV7-8	TGTGCCAGCAGCCCCCGACAGATTACCTACGAGCAGTACTTC	CASSPRQITYEQYF
.	TRBJ2-1	TRBD2	TRBV5-1	TGCGCCAGCAGCGCCCTGGGCGGGGGGGCTTACAATGAGCAGTTCTTC	CASSALGGGAYNEQFF
.	TRBJ1-1	TRBD1	TRBV5-3	TGTGCCAGAAGCTTGGGACAGGGGGAGGTAGATGGTGAAGCTTTCTTT	CARSLGQGEVDGEAFF
.	TRBJ2-3	.	TRBV19	TGTGCCAGTAGTACTAAGTCCGTGGGCGGGGGCACAGATACGCAGTATTTT	CASSTKSVGGGTDTQYF
.	TRBJ1-1	.	TRBV2	TGTGCCAGCAGGACAGAGACAACGGTCACTGAAGCTTTCTTT	CASRTETTVTEAFF
.	TRBJ1-4	TRBD1	TRBV10-2	TGCGCCAGCAGCCCGCCAGGGACAGTCACTAATGAAAAACTGTTTTTT	CASSPPGTVTNEKLFF
.	TRBJ2-7	TRBD1	TRBV5-1	TGCGCCAGCAGCTTGGGGCCTTTCGGGACAGGGGCCTACGAGCAGTACTTC	CASSLGPFGTGAYEQYF
few	TRBJ1-3	TRBD1	TRBV25-1	TGTGCCACCGACAGGGTATCTGGAAACACCATATATTTT	CATDRVSGNTIYF
.	TRBJ2-4	.	TRBV7-2	TGTGCCAGCAGCTTACAGGGGGCCAAAAACATTCAGTACTTC	CASSLQGAKNIQYF
.	TRBJ1-5	.	TRBV18	TGTGCCAGCTCACCCTCGCCGTATCAGTGGCCCCAGCATTTT	CASSPSPYQWPQHF
.	TRBJ1-1	TRBD1	TRBV19	TGTGCCAGTAGTATAGCCCTGAGACAGGGGGCTGAAGCTTTCTTT	CASSIALRQGAEAFF
.	TRBJ1-1	.	TRBV7-9	TGTGCCAGCAGCTTTTTCCGCGGGAACACTGAAGCTTTCTTT	CASSFFRGNTEAFF
.	TRBJ2-7	TRBD1	TRBV5-1	TGCGCCAGCAGCTTACCTACAGGGGCCTCCTACGAGCAGTACTTC	CASSLPTGASYEQYF
few	TRBJ2-1	.	TRBV11-2	TGTGCCAGCAGCCCTAGCCTCAATGAGCAGTTCTTC	CASSPSLNEQFF
once	TRBJ1-2	.	TRBV5-4	TGTGCCAGCAGTACCAGGGTGGGCGACTATGGCTACACCTTC	CASSTRVGDYGYTF